This TCR beta chain is drawn from a study of blood T cell repertoires in COVID-19. Study at large: Acute-phase and convalescent COVID-19 samples originated in the United States, Italy and Spain.

Only one count was recorded for this clone. Under the authors' procedure: Amplifying reference gene primers gave estimates of nucleated cell counts. Sequencing used immunoSEQ multiplex PCR; TCRdb keeps in-frame clones, though not all of them. The DNA was the basis for D and trimming; V, J and clone size are from that table. The sample has about 220,000 clones, about three quarters seen once. The CDR3 is 12 residues long. The V gene lost 4 bases and the J gene lost 4 bases, with 10 bases spanning the gap. Germline CDR1 and CDR2: SQVTM and ANQGSEA. V and J are TRBV29-1 and TRBJ2-5, with unresolved D. Sequencing used peripheral blood. The sequence was collected from a woman in her 70s with acute or convalescent COVID-19. CDR3 coding DNA: TGCAGCGTTGTTACAGAGACAGAGACCCAGTACTTC. Residues: CSVVTETETQYF.